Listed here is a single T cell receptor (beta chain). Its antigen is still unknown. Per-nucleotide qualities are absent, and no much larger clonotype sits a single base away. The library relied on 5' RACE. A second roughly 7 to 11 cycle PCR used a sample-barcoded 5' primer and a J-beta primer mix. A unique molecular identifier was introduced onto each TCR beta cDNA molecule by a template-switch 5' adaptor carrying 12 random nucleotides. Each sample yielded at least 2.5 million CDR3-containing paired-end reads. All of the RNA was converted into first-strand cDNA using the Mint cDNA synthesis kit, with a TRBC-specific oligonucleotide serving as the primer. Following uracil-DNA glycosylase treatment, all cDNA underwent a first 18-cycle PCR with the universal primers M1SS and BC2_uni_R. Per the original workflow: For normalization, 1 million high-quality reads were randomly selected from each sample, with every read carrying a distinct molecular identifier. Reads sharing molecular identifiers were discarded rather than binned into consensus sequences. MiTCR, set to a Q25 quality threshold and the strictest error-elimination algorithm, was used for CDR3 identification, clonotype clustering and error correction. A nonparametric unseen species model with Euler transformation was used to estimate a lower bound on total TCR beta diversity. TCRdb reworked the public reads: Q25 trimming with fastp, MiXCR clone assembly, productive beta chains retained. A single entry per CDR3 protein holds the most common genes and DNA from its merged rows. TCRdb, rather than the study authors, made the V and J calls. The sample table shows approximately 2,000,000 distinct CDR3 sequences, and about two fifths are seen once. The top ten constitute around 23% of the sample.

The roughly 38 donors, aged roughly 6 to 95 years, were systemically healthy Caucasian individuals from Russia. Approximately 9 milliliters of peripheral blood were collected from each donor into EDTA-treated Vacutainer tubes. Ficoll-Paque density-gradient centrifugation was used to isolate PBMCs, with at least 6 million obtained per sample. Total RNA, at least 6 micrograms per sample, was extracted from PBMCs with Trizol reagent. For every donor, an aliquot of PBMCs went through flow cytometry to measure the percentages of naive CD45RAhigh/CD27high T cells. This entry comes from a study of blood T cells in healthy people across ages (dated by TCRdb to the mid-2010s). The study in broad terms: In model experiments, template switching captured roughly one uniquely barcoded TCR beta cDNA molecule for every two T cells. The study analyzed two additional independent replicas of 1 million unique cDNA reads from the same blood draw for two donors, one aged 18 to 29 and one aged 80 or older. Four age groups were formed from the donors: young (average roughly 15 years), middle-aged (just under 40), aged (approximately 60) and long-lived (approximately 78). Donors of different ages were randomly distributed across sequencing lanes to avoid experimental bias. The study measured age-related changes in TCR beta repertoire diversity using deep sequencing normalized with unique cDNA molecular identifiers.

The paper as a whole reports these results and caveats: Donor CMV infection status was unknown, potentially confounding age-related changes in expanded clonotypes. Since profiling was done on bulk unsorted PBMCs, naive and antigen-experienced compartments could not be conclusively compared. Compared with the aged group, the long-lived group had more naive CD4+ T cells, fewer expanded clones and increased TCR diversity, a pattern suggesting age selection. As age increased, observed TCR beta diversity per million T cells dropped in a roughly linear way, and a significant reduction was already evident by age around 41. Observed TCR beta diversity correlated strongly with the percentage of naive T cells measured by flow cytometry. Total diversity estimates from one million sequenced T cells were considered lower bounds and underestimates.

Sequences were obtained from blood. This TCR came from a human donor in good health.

The DNA sequence is TGTGCCAGCAGTAAGAGAGAGGGGTCCTACGAGCAGTACTTC. Its protein product is CASSKREGSYEQYF. The sequence joins TRBV7-9 to TRBJ2-7; the D gene is possibly TRBD1 or TRBD2, each agreeing over 5 bases. V lost 6 bases and J lost 1 base; the stretch between them is 13 bases long. Including cysteine and phenylalanine, the CDR3 has 14 amino acids. Only CDR3 DNA is held: 42 bases, read in frame from base 1. Via the germline V gene (reference sequence), CDR1 is SEHNR and CDR2 FQNEAQ.